This paragraph reports one T cell receptor (beta chain). The identical CDR3 is also encoded by other nucleotide sequences in the sample. This specimen belongs to a study of shared clonotypes between healthy human individuals. This table comes from immunoSEQ multiplex PCR, and its TCRdb copy is limited to in-frame clones, with some not included. The sample carries around 2.5 million clones, roughly 93% recorded once. This CDR3 comprises 13 residues. V lost 4 bases and J lost 0, with 7 bases in between. Germline V gene sequence: CDR1 MDHEN, CDR2 SYDVKM. This receptor was obtained from a young man in good health. Some clones in this sample may be carry-over from other donors' samples. The specimen sequenced was naive CD4+ T cells from PBMCs. Subset noted: CD45RA+ positively selected. The chain recombines TRBV28 with TRBJ2-7; D is perhaps TRBD1 (5 bases). CDR3 in DNA: TGTGCCAGCAGTTGGGGCGCCTCCTACGAGCAGTACTTC. Its protein is CASSWGASYEQYF.